This T cell receptor beta chain was captured by sequencing in a study of vaccination and CD4 T cells after COVID-19. Treatment indicated: 10-day PBMC culture with coronavirus spike peptide pools or control peptides (ViraFEST assay). Gathered ahead of the COVID-19 pandemic (2011-2018) were the CD4+ T cells of the unexposed donor. Via ViraFEST, peptide pools expanded antigen-specific T cells before TCR sequencing. Oncomine TCR Beta short-read sequencing was applied to DNA from cultured CD4+ T cells. The template was genomic DNA from cultured CD4+ T cells. TCRdb re-called the PCR reads with MiXCR, one entry per CDR3 protein. Among approximately 10,000 distinct CDR3 sequences listed, less than 45% were seen once. As concerns this clonotype: What it binds is unknown.

There are 14 residues in the CDR3. Per the germline V gene, CDR1 is SNHLY and CDR2 is FYNNEI. V was pared by 4 bases and J by 3 bases, with 6 bases of the junction left unmatched. Sample: CD4+ T cells from blood, cultured in vitro. The receptor's source is a human donor in good health. The chain recombines TRBV2 with TRBJ2-7; 7 bases align to TRBD2. CDR3 residues: CASSGWGGNYEQYF. For the CDR3, the DNA is TGTGCCAGCAGTGGGTGGGGGGGGAACTACGAGCAGTACTTC.